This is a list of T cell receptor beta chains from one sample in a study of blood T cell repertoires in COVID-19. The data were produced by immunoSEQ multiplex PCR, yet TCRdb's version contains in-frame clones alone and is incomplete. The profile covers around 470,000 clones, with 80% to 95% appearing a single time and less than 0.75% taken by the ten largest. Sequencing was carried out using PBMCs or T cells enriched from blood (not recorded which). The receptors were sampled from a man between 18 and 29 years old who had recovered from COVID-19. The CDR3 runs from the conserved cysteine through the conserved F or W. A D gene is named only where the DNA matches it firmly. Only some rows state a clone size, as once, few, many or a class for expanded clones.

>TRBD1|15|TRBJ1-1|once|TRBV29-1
CSVEDINRGRTEAFF
TGCAGCGTTGAAGATATCAACAGGGGGCGGACTGAAGCTTTCTTT
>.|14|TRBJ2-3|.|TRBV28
CASSFPHRGDTQYF
TGTGCCAGCAGTTTCCCACACCGAGGTGATACGCAGTATTTT
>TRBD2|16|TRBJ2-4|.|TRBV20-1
CSASPSGVVSKNIQYF
TGCAGTGCTAGTCCTAGCGGGGTGGTATCCAAAAACATTCAGTACTTC
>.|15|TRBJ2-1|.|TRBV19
CASRTVMGSYNEQFF
TGTGCCAGTAGGACTGTGATGGGCTCCTACAATGAGCAGTTCTTC
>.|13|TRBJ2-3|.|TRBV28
CASTTGRDDTQYF
TGTGCCAGCACGACAGGCCGTGACGATACGCAGTATTTT
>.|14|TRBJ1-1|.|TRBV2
CASSAGTLTGEAFF
TGTGCCAGCAGTGCTGGGACTCTAACCGGTGAAGCCTTCTTT
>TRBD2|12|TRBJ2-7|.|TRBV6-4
CASSDRRAGSGF
TGTGCCAGCAGTGACCGGAGAGCGGGAAGCGGCTTC
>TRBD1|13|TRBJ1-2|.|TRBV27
CASSLGPQGSYTF
TGTGCCAGCAGTTTAGGTCCACAGGGGTCCTACACCTTC
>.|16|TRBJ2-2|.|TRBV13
CASSPYTSPNTGELFF
TGTGCCAGCAGCCCCTATACTAGCCCGAACACCGGGGAGCTGTTTTTT
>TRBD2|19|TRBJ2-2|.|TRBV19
CASRPLWDASGQQWRELFF
TGTGCCAGTAGACCTCTATGGGATGCTAGCGGGCAGCAGTGGAGGGAGCTGTTTTTT
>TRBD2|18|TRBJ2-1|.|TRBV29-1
CSVVLMGLAGRGDNEQFF
TGCAGCGTTGTACTGATGGGACTAGCGGGGAGAGGCGACAATGAGCAGTTCTTC
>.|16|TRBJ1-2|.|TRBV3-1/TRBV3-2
CASSQEFIGGNYGYTF
TGTGCCAGCAGCCAAGAGTTTATCGGGGGTAACTATGGCTACACCTTC
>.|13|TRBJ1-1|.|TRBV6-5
CASSYARESAAFF
TGTGCCAGCAGTTACGCCAGGGAAAGCGCTGCTTTCTTT
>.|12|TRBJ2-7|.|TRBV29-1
CSVAGNVYEQYF
TGCAGCGTTGCCGGGAACGTCTACGAGCAGTACTTC
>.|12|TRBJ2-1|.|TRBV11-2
CASSLTGVEQFF
TGTGCCAGCAGCTTAACCGGTGTTGAGCAGTTCTTC
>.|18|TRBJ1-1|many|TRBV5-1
CASSSEPNRLLVNTEAFF
TGCGCCAGCAGCTCGGAACCAAACAGGTTGTTGGTGAACACTGAAGCTTTCTTT
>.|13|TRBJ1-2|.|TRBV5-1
CASSLAGEYGYTF
TGCGCCAGCAGCTTGGCTGGGGAGTATGGCTACACCTTC
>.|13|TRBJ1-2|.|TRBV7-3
CASALQGFDGYTF
TGTGCCAGCGCTCTGCAGGGATTCGATGGCTACACCTTC
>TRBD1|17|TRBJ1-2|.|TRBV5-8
CASSPGLTGGDLYGYTF
TGTGCCAGCAGCCCCGGACTCACAGGGGGCGATCTCTATGGCTACACCTTC
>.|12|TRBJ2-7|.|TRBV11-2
CASRGLTYEQYF
TGTGCCAGCAGAGGACTAACATACGAGCAGTACTTC